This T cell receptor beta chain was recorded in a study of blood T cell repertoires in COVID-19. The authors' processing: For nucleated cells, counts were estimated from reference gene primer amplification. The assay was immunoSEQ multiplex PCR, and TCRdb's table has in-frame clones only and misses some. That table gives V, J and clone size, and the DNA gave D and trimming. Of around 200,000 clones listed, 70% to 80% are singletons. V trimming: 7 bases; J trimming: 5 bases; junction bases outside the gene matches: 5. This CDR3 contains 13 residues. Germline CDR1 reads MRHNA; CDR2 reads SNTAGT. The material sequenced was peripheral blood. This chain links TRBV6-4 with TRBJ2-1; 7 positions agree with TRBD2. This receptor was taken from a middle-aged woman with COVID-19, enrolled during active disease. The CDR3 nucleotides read TGTGCCAGCAAGACCGGGAGGCACAATGAGCAGTTCTTC. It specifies CASKTGRHNEQFF.